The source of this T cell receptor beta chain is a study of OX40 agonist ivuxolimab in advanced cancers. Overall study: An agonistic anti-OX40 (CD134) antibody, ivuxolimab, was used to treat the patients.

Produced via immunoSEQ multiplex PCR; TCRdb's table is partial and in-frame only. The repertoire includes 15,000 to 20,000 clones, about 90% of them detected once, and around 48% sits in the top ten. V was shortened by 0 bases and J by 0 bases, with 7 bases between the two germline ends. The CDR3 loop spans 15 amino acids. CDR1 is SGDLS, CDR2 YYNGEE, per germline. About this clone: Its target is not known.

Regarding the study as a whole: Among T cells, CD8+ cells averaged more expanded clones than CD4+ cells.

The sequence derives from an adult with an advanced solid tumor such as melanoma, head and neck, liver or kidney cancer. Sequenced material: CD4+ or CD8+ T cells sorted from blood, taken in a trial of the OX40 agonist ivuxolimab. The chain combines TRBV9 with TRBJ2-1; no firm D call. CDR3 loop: CASSVDVASYNEQFF. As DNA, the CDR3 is TGTGCCAGCAGCGTAGATGTAGCCTCCTACAATGAGCAGTTCTTC.